These T cell receptor beta chains were read from a single sample in a study of blood T cell repertoires in COVID-19. TCRdb keeps only in-frame clones here, not all; method: immunoSEQ multiplex PCR. The sample contains 140,000 to 150,000 clones, roughly 88% of which appear only once. Material: peripheral blood. These receptors were collected from a man in his 70s with acute or convalescent COVID-19. Each CDR3 is given with its conserved first and last residue. The D gene is left open where the match is weak. Expanded clones get a size class; other rows say once, few or many, or leave the size out.

-	TRBV18	TRBD1	TRBJ1-2	CASSRGQGDYGYTF	TGTGCCAGCTCACGCGGACAGGGGGACTATGGCTACACCTTC
-	TRBV27	-	TRBJ2-7	CASRGDLTGPYEQYF	TGTGCCAGCAGAGGGGATTTGACAGGCCCCTACGAGCAGTACTTC
-	TRBV6-5	-	TRBJ1-1	CASSNTGRAEAFF	TGTGCCAGCAGTAATACAGGGCGCGCTGAAGCTTTCTTT
-	TRBV3-1/TRBV3-2	-	TRBJ2-7	CASSQAAAVSYEQYF	TGTGCCAGCAGCCAAGCCGCGGCGGTCTCCTACGAGCAGTACTTC
-	TRBV7-9	TRBD2	TRBJ2-1	CASSLLTGLAYNEQFF	TGTGCCAGCAGCTTGTTAACTGGACTAGCCTACAATGAGCAGTTCTTC
-	TRBV5-1	TRBD1	TRBJ1-1	CASSRGQGEDEAFF	TGCGCCAGCAGCAGGGGACAGGGGGAGGATGAAGCTTTCTTT
-	TRBV19	TRBD1	TRBJ1-3	CASSNWDRVAGNTIYF	TGTGCCAGTAGTAATTGGGACAGGGTCGCAGGAAACACCATATATTTT
-	TRBV19	TRBD1	TRBJ1-2	CASSHPRDSYGYTF	TGTGCCAGTAGCCATCCCAGGGACAGCTATGGCTACACCTTC
-	TRBV10-2	TRBD1	TRBJ1-5	CASSEGTGGAGQPQHF	TGCGCCAGCAGTGAGGGGACAGGGGGCGCGGGGCAGCCCCAGCATTTT
-	TRBV6-6	-	TRBJ2-2	CASSRLAGHTGELFF	TGTGCCAGCAGCCGACTGGCGGGACACACCGGGGAGCTGTTTTTT
-	TRBV7-9	-	TRBJ2-4	CASSSPLIQYF	TGTGCCAGCAGCTCCCCCCTAATTCAGTACTTC
-	TRBV2	TRBD1	TRBJ2-2	CASSSQGEGELFF	TGTGCCAGCTCAAGTCAGGGGGAAGGGGAGCTGTTTTTT
-	TRBV4-2	TRBD1	TRBJ1-2	CASSPPGTGGNYGYTF	TGTGCCAGCAGCCCCCCCGGGACAGGGGGCAACTATGGCTACACCTTC
-	TRBV11-2	-	TRBJ2-1	CASSALAQSSYNEQFF	TGTGCCAGCAGCGCATTAGCTCAGAGCTCCTACAATGAGCAGTTCTTC
-	TRBV7-9	-	TRBJ1-2	CASSRSGSGTNYGYTF	TGTGCCAGCAGCCGTTCGGGGTCGGGCACTAACTATGGCTACACCTTC
once	TRBV5-1	TRBD1	TRBJ1-1	CASSLAVTGGAGHTEAFF	TGCGCCAGCAGCTTGGCCGTGACAGGGGGCGCCGGTCACACTGAAGCTTTCTTT
-	TRBV5-1	TRBD1	TRBJ2-2	CASSLRDRGNTGELFF	TGCGCCAGCAGCTTACGGGACAGGGGCAACACCGGGGAGCTGTTTTTT
-	TRBV10-3	-	TRBJ1-3	CAISETPGLSGNTIYF	TGTGCCATCAGTGAGACGCCGGGACTCTCTGGAAACACCATATATTTT
-	TRBV28	TRBD1	TRBJ1-2	CASSPGTGRIYGYTF	TGTGCCAGCAGCCCCGGGACAGGGCGCATCTATGGCTACACCTTC
once	TRBV3-1/TRBV3-2	TRBD1	TRBJ1-1	CASSQATGGPDTEAFF	TGTGCCAGCAGCCAAGCTACAGGGGGCCCCGACACTGAAGCTTTCTTT
once	TRBV5-1	TRBD2	TRBJ2-5	CASSGGVFSSQETQYF	TGCGCCAGCAGCGGGGGGGTTTTTTCCAGCCAAGAGACCCAGTACTTC
once	TRBV2	TRBD1	TRBJ1-1	CASRGQGNTEAFF	TGTGCCAGCAGAGGACAGGGAAACACTGAAGCTTTCTTT
once	TRBV7-2	-	TRBJ1-2	CASSFGTGTLYGYTF	TGTGCCAGCAGCTTTGGAACCGGGACACTCTATGGCTACACCTTC
-	TRBV28	TRBD2	TRBJ2-2	CASSPTSGRIFTGELFF	TGTGCCAGCAGTCCCACTAGCGGGAGGATCTTCACCGGGGAGCTGTTTTTT
once	TRBV18	-	TRBJ1-4	CASSPPGTEGEKLFF	TGTGCCAGCTCACCACCGGGTACAGAGGGAGAAAAACTGTTTTTT
few	TRBV5-5	TRBD1	TRBJ2-3	CASREQGSGPDTQYF	TGTGCCAGCAGGGAACAGGGGTCCGGGCCAGATACGCAGTATTTT
-	TRBV18	-	TRBJ1-5	CASSPVGAGGISNQPQHF	TGTGCCAGCTCACCGGTTGGAGCTGGAGGGATCAGCAATCAGCCCCAGCATTTT
-	TRBV11-2	TRBD2	TRBJ2-3	CASSLVTAGGADTQYF	TGTGCCAGCAGCTTAGTTACAGCGGGGGGAGCTGATACGCAGTATTTT
-	TRBV2	TRBD1	TRBJ2-7	CASRGQGTYEQYF	TGTGCCAGCAGGGGACAGGGCACCTACGAGCAGTACTTC
-	TRBV6-6	TRBD1	TRBJ1-1	CASSYALRGGGGAFF	TGTGCCAGCAGTTACGCCCTCCGAGGGGGCGGAGGAGCTTTCTTT
-	TRBV27	TRBD1	TRBJ1-2	CASTPATGGHGYTF	TGTGCCAGCACCCCCGCGACAGGGGGGCATGGCTACACCTTC
-	TRBV5-1	-	TRBJ1-3	CASSLGADWDTIYF	TGCGCCAGCAGCTTGGGGGCGGACTGGGACACCATATATTTT
-	TRBV6-1	TRBD2	TRBJ2-5	CASSEAWREGRETQYF	TGTGCCAGCAGTGAAGCGTGGCGGGAGGGCCGGGAGACCCAGTACTTC
-	TRBV15	-	TRBJ2-3	CATSIRGLTDTQYF	TGTGCCACCAGTATAAGGGGCTTAACAGATACGCAGTATTTT
-	TRBV7-9	TRBD2	TRBJ2-5	CASSRQAGGPGETQYF	TGTGCCAGCAGCCGCCAAGCGGGAGGGCCGGGTGAGACCCAGTACTTC